This TCR beta chain comes out of a study of T cell responses to AZD1222 COVID-19 vaccine. Study-wide findings and caveats: Spike-specific TCR breadth rose after two AZD1222 doses, and depth rose as well. Clonal diversity was possibly underestimated, and the donors were mostly white British, with more females.

A note on this clone: Its antigen is as yet unknown.

The protocol was immunoSEQ multiplex PCR, while the TCRdb copy is restricted to in-frame clones and leaves out a portion. The data contain roughly 180,000 clones, just over 90% of them singletons. The CDR3 covers 14 residues. The V end was cut by 10 bases, the J end by 3 bases, with 16 bases between. Germline values: CDR1 SNHLY, CDR2 FYNNEI. This clonotype was obtained from an adult who received the AZD1222 COVID-19 vaccine. V gene TRBV2 combines with J gene TRBJ2-1; no clear D. Sequenced material: peripheral blood, taken 28 days after the second AZD1222 dose. CDR3 protein: CATSHNYRYNEQFF. The CDR3 DNA reads TGTGCCACCTCCCATAACTACCGCTACAATGAGCAGTTCTTC. Complete variable domain (other parts from reference TRBV2 and TRBJ2-1): EPEVTQTPSHQVTQMGQEVILRCVPISNHLYFYWYRQILGQKVEFLVSFYNNEISEKSEIFDDQFSVERPDGSNFTLKIRSTKLEDSAMYFCATSHNYRYNEQFFGPGTRLTVL.